The 22 T cell receptor beta chains below were found in one sample sequenced in a study of blood T cell repertoires in COVID-19. TCRdb keeps only in-frame clones here, not all; method: immunoSEQ multiplex PCR. The sample comprises about 250,000 clones, approximately 84% of which are singletons, and 4.4% rests with the top ten. The source material was peripheral blood. These receptors came from a man between 45 and 60 years old with active or convalescent COVID-19.

The chain links TRBV9 to TRBJ2-5; D possibly corresponds to TRBD1 (7 bases). With 3 bases removed from V and 0 bases from J, the gap between germline ends came to 33 bases. Germline assignment: CDR1 SGDLS and CDR2 YYNGEE. This CDR3 is 22 amino acids long. This chain's CDR3 is CASSEGGRGRVRDTLYQETQYF. The DNA of the CDR3 is TGTGCCAGCAGCGAGGGAGGAAGGGGGCGAGTTAGAGATACGTTATACCAAGAGACCCAGTACTTC.

The chain has TRBV7-3 and TRBJ2-7; TRBD2 matches at 12 bases. The CDR3 loop spans 15 amino acids. The germline gives CDR1 SGHTA, CDR2 FQGTGA. The junction had 7 bases not matched to a gene; V was cut back by 5 bases and J by 5 bases. In DNA, the CDR3 is TGTGCCAGCAGCCAGACTAGCGGGGGAGTCAACGAGCAGTACTTC. This encodes CASSQTSGGVNEQYF.

This chain joins TRBV30 and TRBJ2-1; 7 bases are shared with TRBD1. The CDR3 has 13 residues. V shed 2 bases and J 3 bases; nucleotides not matched to a gene: 1. Germline CDR1 is GTSNPN and CDR2 is SVGIG (reference sequence). As DNA, the CDR3 is TGTGCCTGGAGTCGGGACAGCTACAATGAGCAGTTCTTC. Translation: CAWSRDSYNEQFF.

The V gene is TRBV10-3, the J gene TRBJ1-2; 8 bases fit TRBD1. V gave up 4 bases and J gave up 5 bases; unmatched junction bases: 9. CDR3 length: 15 residues. In germline, CDR1 is ENHRY, CDR2 SYGVKD. In DNA, the CDR3 is TGTGCCATCAGTGGCCCGGACAGGGTGGGGTATGGCTACACCTTC. Protein: CAISGPDRVGYGYTF.

The chain uses TRBV5-7 and TRBJ2-3; 8 nucleotides line up with TRBD2. TRBV5-7 is reported as an ORF; its role is uncertain. Losses at the gene ends were 1 base for V and 1 base for J; bases not matched to a gene: 2. This CDR3 has 15 amino acids. CDR3 sequence (DNA): TGTGCCAGCAGCTTGAGAGCGGGGGGCACAGATACGCAGTATTTT. Its translation: CASSLRAGGTDTQYF.

This sequence joins TRBV18 and TRBJ1-1; 8 bases agree with TRBD1. CDR3 length equals 14 residues. V shed 4 bases and J 7 bases; nucleotides not matched to a gene: 8. The germline gives CDR1 KGHSH, CDR2 LQKENI. The CDR3 sequence is CASSLGVQGVEAFF. CDR3 nucleotide sequence: TGTGCCAGCTCACTCGGAGTACAGGGGGTTGAAGCTTTCTTT. Full variable domain (rest looked up from reference TRBV18 and TRBJ1-1): NAGVMQNPRHLVRRRGQEARLRCSPMKGHSHVYWYRQLPEEGLKFMVYLQKENIIDESGMPKERFSAEFPKEGPSILRIQQVVRGDSAAYFCASSLGVQGVEAFFGQGTRLTVV.

The chain couples TRBV5-1 to TRBJ2-1; no definite D call. The germline V gene has CDR1 SGHRS and CDR2 YFSETQ. The CDR3 runs 15 residues. Trimming took 4 bases from V and 0 from J, leaving 11 bases between them. The CDR3: CASSLRLSSYNEQFF. The CDR3 DNA reads TGCGCCAGCAGCCTTCGCTTGAGCTCCTACAATGAGCAGTTCTTC. Full variable domain (remainder filled in from reference TRBV5-1 and TRBJ2-1): KAGVTQTPRYLIKTRGQQVTLSCSPISGHRSVSWYQQTPGQGLQFLFEYFSETQRNKGNFPGRFSGRQFSNSRSEMNVSTLELGDSALYLCASSLRLSSYNEQFFGPGTRLTVL.

CDR3 nucleotides: TGTGCCAGCAGCCGACTCGAGGAGGACAATGAGCAGTTCTTC. Translation: CASSRLEEDNEQFF. The rearrangement uses TRBV9 and TRBJ2-1; TRBD2 might be the D (5 bases). Germline CDR1 is SGDLS and CDR2 is YYNGEE. This CDR3 comprises 14 residues. Trimming cost V 4 bases and J 5 bases, with 13 bases left between them.

In its sample, this clone was seen once. The V gene is TRBV25-1, the J gene TRBJ2-2; D might be TRBD2 (6 bases). CDR3 size: 15 residues. In germline, CDR1 is MGHDK, CDR2 SYGVNS. V shed 5 bases and J shed 5 bases, with 15 bases lying between them. The CDR3 reads CASSTRLGETGELFF. The CDR3 coding sequence is TGTGCCAGCAGTACCAGACTAGGGGAGACCGGGGAGCTGTTTTTT.

The CDR3 protein is CASSQASGEWETQYF. As DNA, the CDR3 is TGTGCCAGCAGCCAGGCTAGCGGGGAGTGGGAGACCCAGTACTTC. The rearrangement links TRBV3-1 (or the pseudogene TRBV3-2) to TRBJ2-5; 9 nucleotides line up with TRBD2. This CDR3 has 15 amino acids. Germline trimming cut 3 bases from V and 5 bases from J; bases unmatched to any gene: 7. Germline V CDR1 and CDR2: LGHDT, YNNKEL (reference sequence).

The rearrangement joins TRBV7-3 to TRBJ1-1; 9 nucleotides line up with TRBD1. The germline gives CDR1 SGHTA, CDR2 FQGTGA. This CDR3 has 14 amino acids. Losses at the gene ends were 1 base for V and 7 bases for J; bases not matched to a gene: 4. The CDR3 coding sequence is TGTGCCAGCAGCTTAAACAGGGGGCAAGGTGAAGCTTTCTTT. As protein: CASSLNRGQGEAFF.

For the CDR3, the DNA is TGCGCCAGCAAGACCGACAGTTCCTCTGGAAACACCATATATTTT. It codes for CASKTDSSSGNTIYF. V is TRBV5-1 and J is TRBJ1-3; possible D gene TRBD1, 5 bases. The V end lost 6 bases, the J end lost 0 bases, and 13 bases lay between the germline ends. The CDR3 runs 15 residues. Germline CDR1 is SGHRS and CDR2 is YFSETQ. Full variable domain (missing parts from reference TRBV5-1 and TRBJ1-3): KAGVTQTPRYLIKTRGQQVTLSCSPISGHRSVSWYQQTPGQGLQFLFEYFSETQRNKGNFPGRFSGRQFSNSRSEMNVSTLELGDSALYLCASKTDSSSGNTIYFGEGSWLTVV.

The chain has TRBV7-2 and TRBJ2-5, with D possibly TRBD1 on 6 matching bases. This CDR3 contains 13 residues. CDR1 and CDR2 (germline): SGHTA, FQGNSA. V lost 5 bases to trimming and J lost 1 base, with 8 bases between them. The CDR3 DNA is TGTGCCAGCAGCCCGGACAGCCAAGAGACCCAGTACTTC. Protein product: CASSPDSQETQYF.

This rearrangement joins TRBV7-6 to TRBJ2-2; the D gene is possibly TRBD2 (5 bases). Trimming shortened V by 1 base and J by 7 bases, and 10 bases separated the two germline ends. Germline V lookup: CDR1 SGHVS, CDR2 FNYEAQ. The CDR3 consists of 14 residues. This CDR3 is CASSLVAEGGELFF. CDR3 coding DNA: TGTGCCAGCAGCTTAGTCGCCGAGGGCGGGGAGCTGTTTTTT. Looking up the rest from reference TRBV7-6 and TRBJ2-2 gives the full variable domain: GAGVSQSPRYKVTKRGQDVALRCDPISGHVSLYWYRQALGQGPEFLTYFNYEAQQDKSGLPNDRFSAERPEGSISTLTIQRTEQRDSAMYRCASSLVAEGGELFFGEGSRLTVL.

The chain's CDR3 is CSVGSVTDTQYF. The DNA of the CDR3 is TGCAGCGTTGGCTCAGTCACAGATACGCAGTATTTT. This chain joins TRBV29-1 and TRBJ2-3, with unresolved D. CDR3 length: 12 residues. CDR1 and CDR2 (germline): SQVTM, ANQGSEA. The V gene lost 4 bases and the J gene lost 2 bases, with 7 bases spanning the gap.

J is TRBJ2-1 and V is TRBV7-2; maybe TRBD2 (6 bases). The ends were cut back, 1 base at V and 2 bases at J, with 9 bases in the middle. The CDR3 loop spans 15 amino acids. CDR1 is SGHTA and CDR2 is FQGNSA in the germline V gene. The CDR3 DNA follows: TGTGCCAGCAGCTTAGATCCGGGGGCCTACAATGAGCAGTTCTTC. This codes for CASSLDPGAYNEQFF. The complete variable domain, with remaining parts taken from reference TRBV7-2 and TRBJ2-1, reads GAGVSQSPSNKVTEKGKDVELRCDPISGHTALYWYRQSLGQGLEFLIYFQGNSAPDKSGLPSDRFSAERTGGSVSTLTIQRTQQEDSAVYLCASSLDPGAYNEQFFGPGTRLTVL.

V gene TRBV4-2 combines with J gene TRBJ1-4; 9 bases are shared with TRBD1. The V gene's germline CDR1 is LGHNA and CDR2 YNFKEQ. CDR3 length: 16 residues. After removal of 3 bases from V and 1 base from J, the junction contained 3 bases not matched to a gene. CDR3 bases: TGTGCCAGCAGCCAGCGACAGGGGGGAACTAATGAAAAACTGTTTTTT. This codes for CASSQRQGGTNEKLFF.

The sample holds one count of this clone. The chain recombines TRBV27 with TRBJ2-3, with TRBD1 matching over 9 bases. Germline-derived CDR1 and CDR2 are MNHEY and SMNVEV (reference sequence). The CDR3 extends over 13 amino acids. The junction had 6 bases not matched to a gene; V was cut back by 6 bases and J by 8 bases. The CDR3 sequence is CASRRTGVVTQYF. In DNA, the CDR3 is TGTGCCAGCAGACGGACAGGGGTCGTTACGCAGTATTTT.

The chain employs TRBV11-2 and TRBJ2-5; 12 bases match TRBD2. The junction had 4 bases not matched to a gene; V was cut back by 4 bases and J by 4 bases. CDR1 and CDR2 from the germline V gene are SGHAT and FQNNGV. This CDR3 comprises 15 residues. The CDR3 DNA follows: TGTGCCAGCAGCTACGGACTAGCGGGGTTAGAGACCCAGTACTTC. It encodes CASSYGLAGLETQYF. Complete variable domain (other parts from reference TRBV11-2 and TRBJ2-5): EAGVAQSPRYKIIEKRQSVAFWCNPISGHATLYWYQQILGQGPKLLIQFQNNGVVDDSQLPKDRFSAERLKGVDSTLKIQPAKLEDSAVYLCASSYGLAGLETQYFGPGTRLLVL.

The chain combines TRBV7-2 with TRBJ1-6; 9 nucleotides align to TRBD1. Germline V gene sequence: CDR1 SGHTA, CDR2 FQGNSA. With 5 bases clipped from V and 11 bases from J, the junction kept 4 bases outside the gene matches. This CDR3 region has 13 residues. The CDR3 nucleotides read TGTGCCAGCAGCACGGACAGGGGACCACCCCTCCACTTT. Translating it yields CASSTDRGPPLHF.

This clone was seen just once. This sequence joins TRBV7-9 and TRBJ2-6; D is undetermined. V was trimmed by 7 bases and J by 4 bases, leaving 8 bases between them. This CDR3 has 13 residues. Germline values: CDR1 SEHNR, CDR2 FQNEAQ (reference sequence). CDR3 bases: TGTGCCAGCACCCTTATAGGGGCCAACGTCCTGACTTTC. Encoded protein: CASTLIGANVLTF. The full variable domain, completed using reference TRBV7-9 and TRBJ2-6, is DTGVSQNPRHKITKRGQNVTFRCDPISEHNRLYWYRQTLGQGPEFLTYFQNEAQLEKSRLLSDRFSAERPKGSFSTLEIQRTEQGDSAMYLCASTLIGANVLTFGAGSRLTVL.

This clone was found a few times. The gene calls are TRBV20-1 and TRBJ2-1, with D possibly matching TRBD1 (6 bases). CDR1 DFQATT and CDR2 SNEGSKA come from the germline V gene (reference sequence). The CDR3 length is 11 residues. The V and J ends lost 6 bases and 8 bases respectively, with 11 bases between them. CDR3: CSANREYEQFF. The CDR3 nucleotides read TGCAGTGCCAACAGGGAATATGAGCAGTTCTTC.